This T cell receptor beta chain appears in the sequencing data of a study of blood T cell repertoires in COVID-19. Profiling relied on immunoSEQ multiplex PCR, and the TCRdb table lists in-frame clones only, not all of them. This table holds 170,000 or so clones, roughly 87% found once. Germline CDR1 MNHEY, CDR2 SMNVEV (reference sequence). The CDR3 runs 14 residues. With 6 bases clipped from V and 6 bases from J, the junction kept 8 bases outside the gene matches. The TCR was taken from a woman in her 50s who had recovered from COVID-19. The sequencing sample was made of PBMCs or T cells enriched from blood (not recorded which). This sequence joins TRBV27 and TRBJ2-7, with 10 bases identical to TRBD1. The CDR3 protein is CASSQSGQGSEQYF. The CDR3 DNA reads TGTGCCAGCAGCCAGTCGGGACAGGGGTCCGAGCAGTACTTC.